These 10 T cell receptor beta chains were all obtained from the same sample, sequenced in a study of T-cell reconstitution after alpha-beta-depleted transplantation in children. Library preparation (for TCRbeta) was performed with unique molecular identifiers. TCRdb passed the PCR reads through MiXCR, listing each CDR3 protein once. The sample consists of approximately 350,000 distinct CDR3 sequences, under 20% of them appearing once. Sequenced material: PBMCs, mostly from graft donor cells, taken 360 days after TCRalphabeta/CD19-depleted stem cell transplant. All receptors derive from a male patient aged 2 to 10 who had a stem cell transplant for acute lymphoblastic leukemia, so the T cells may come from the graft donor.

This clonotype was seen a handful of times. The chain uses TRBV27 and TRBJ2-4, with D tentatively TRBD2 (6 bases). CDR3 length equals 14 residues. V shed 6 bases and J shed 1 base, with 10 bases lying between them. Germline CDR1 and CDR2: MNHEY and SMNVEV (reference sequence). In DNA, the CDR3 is TGTGCCAGCAGGGAGGGCTGGGCCAAAAACATTCAGTACTTC. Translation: CASREGWAKNIQYF.

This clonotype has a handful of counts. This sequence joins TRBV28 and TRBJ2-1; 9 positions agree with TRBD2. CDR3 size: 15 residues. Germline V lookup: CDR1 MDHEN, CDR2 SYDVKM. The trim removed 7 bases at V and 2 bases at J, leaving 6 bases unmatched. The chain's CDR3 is CASTEGLATYNEQFF. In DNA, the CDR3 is TGTGCCAGCACCGAGGGACTAGCCACCTACAATGAGCAGTTCTTC.

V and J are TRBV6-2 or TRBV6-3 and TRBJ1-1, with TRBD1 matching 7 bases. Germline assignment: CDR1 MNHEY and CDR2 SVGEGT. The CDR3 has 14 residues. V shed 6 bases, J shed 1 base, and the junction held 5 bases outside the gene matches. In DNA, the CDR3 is TGTGCCAGCAGAAACAGGGGACAGAACACTGAAGCTTTCTTT. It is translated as CASRNRGQNTEAFF.

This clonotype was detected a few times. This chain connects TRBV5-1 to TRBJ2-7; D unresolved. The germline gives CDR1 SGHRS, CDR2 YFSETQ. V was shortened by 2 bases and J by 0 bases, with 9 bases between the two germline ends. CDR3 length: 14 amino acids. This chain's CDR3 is CASSFSQGSYEQYF. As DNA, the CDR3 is TGCGCCAGCAGCTTTAGTCAAGGCTCCTACGAGCAGTACTTC. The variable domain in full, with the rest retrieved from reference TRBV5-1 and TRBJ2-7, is KAGVTQTPRYLIKTRGQQVTLSCSPISGHRSVSWYQQTPGQGLQFLFEYFSETQRNKGNFPGRFSGRQFSNSRSEMNVSTLELGDSALYLCASSFSQGSYEQYFGPGTRLTVT.

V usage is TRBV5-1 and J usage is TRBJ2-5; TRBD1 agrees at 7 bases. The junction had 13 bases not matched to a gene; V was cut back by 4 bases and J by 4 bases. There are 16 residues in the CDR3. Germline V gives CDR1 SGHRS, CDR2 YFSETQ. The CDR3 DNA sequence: TGCGCCAGCAGCACAAACAACAGGGGTCCCGGAGAGACCCAGTACTTC. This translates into CASSTNNRGPGETQYF. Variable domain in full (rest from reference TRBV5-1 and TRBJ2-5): KAGVTQTPRYLIKTRGQQVTLSCSPISGHRSVSWYQQTPGQGLQFLFEYFSETQRNKGNFPGRFSGRQFSNSRSEMNVSTLELGDSALYLCASSTNNRGPGETQYFGPGTRLLVL.

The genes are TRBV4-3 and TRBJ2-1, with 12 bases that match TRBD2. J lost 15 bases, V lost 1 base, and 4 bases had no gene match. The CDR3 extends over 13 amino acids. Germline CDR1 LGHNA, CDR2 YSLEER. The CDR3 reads CASSQGLAGGLFF. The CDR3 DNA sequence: TGCGCCAGCAGCCAAGGTCTAGCGGGAGGGCTGTTCTTC.

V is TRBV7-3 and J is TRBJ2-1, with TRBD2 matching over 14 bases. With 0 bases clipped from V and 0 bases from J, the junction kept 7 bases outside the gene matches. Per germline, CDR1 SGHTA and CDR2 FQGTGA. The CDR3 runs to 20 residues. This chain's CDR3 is CASSLTSAGTSGSSYNEQFF. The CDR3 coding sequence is TGTGCCAGCAGCTTAACGTCTGCCGGGACTAGCGGGAGCTCCTACAATGAGCAGTTCTTC.

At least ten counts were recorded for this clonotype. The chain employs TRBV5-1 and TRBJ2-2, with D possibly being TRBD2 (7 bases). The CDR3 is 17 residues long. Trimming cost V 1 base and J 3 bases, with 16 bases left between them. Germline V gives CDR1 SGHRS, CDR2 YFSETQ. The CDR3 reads CASSLYPGGYDTGELFF. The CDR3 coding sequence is TGCGCCAGCAGCTTGTACCCGGGGGGCTATGACACCGGGGAGCTGTTTTTT.

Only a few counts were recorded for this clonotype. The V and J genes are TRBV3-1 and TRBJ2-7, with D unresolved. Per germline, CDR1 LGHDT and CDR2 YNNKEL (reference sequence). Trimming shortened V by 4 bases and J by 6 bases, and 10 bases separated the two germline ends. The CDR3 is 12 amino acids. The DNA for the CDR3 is TGTGCCAGCAGCCGATTCGCGAGCGAGCAGTACTTC. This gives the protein CASSRFASEQYF.

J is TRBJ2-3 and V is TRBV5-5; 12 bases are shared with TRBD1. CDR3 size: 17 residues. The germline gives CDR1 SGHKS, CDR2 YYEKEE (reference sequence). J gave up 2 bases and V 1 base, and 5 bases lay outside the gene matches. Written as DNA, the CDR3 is TGTGCCAGCAGCTTGATCGCGGGACAGGGGGCCACAGATACGCAGTATTTT. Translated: CASSLIAGQGATDTQYF.